The rows below give T cell receptor beta chains drawn from one sample of a study of T cells in pancreatic ductal adenocarcinoma. TCRdb keeps only in-frame clones here, not all; method: immunoSEQ multiplex PCR. This table has around 9,000 clones, roughly 70% appearing once. The sample taken for sequencing was pancreatic tumor tissue. These receptor sequences come from a human donor with pancreatic ductal adenocarcinoma. Both conserved end residues are part of each CDR3.

>16|TRBJ2-3|TRBV7-9
CASSLAGLAGLDTQYF
>20|TRBJ2-1|TRBV11-2
CASSLDQIGVAGDPYNEQFF
>15|TRBJ2-2|TRBV5-5
CASSSSGQSTGELFF
>16|TRBJ1-3|TRBV2
CASNRDRGLSGNTIYF
>14|TRBJ2-7|TRBV5-1
CASSLELAGNEQYF
>13|TRBJ2-7|TRBV18
CASSSNRAYEQYF
>13|TRBJ1-5|TRBV29-1
CSALTGFNQPQHF
>14|TRBJ2-1|TRBV5-8
CASSLYKRYNEQFF
>13|TRBJ1-1|TRBV11-2
CASTRQVFAEAFF
>16|TRBJ2-7|TRBV29-1
CSVAPGQKIQRYEQYF
>15|TRBJ1-4|TRBV5-1
CASRLTGGREEKLFF
>14|TRBJ2-3|TRBV19
CASRDSSYTDTQYF
>14|TRBJ2-5|TRBV27
CASSLYGQGETQYF
>15|TRBJ1-5|TRBV7-9
CASSLVGRVHGPQHF
>14|TRBJ1-5|TRBV6-1
CASSEAIRRQPQHF
>11|TRBJ2-7|TRBV6-5
CASSSPTEQYF
>20|TRBJ2-6|TRBV7-6
CASSRPGGGESYLGANVLTF
>12|TRBJ1-6|TRBV27
CASGLLDSPLHF
>15|TRBJ1-1|TRBV27
CASSSYQVGNTEAFF
>14|TRBJ1-6|TRBV5-1
CASSSRPGGSPLHF
>13|TRBJ1-2|TRBV19
CASSTHRAAGYTF
>16|TRBJ2-1|TRBV5-1
CASSLGGLAGNNEQFF
>14|TRBJ2-2|TRBV6-4
CASTASPGTGELFF
>13|TRBJ1-1|TRBV6-5
CASSEVPGGEAFF
>13|TRBJ2-5|TRBV2
CASSDDLQETQYF
>13|TRBJ1-1|TRBV29-1
CSVEGTGVTEAFF
>12|TRBJ2-2|TRBV27
CASSPNTGELFF
>14|TRBJ2-7|TRBV7-9
CASSLFGTSGEQYF
>11|TRBJ1-1|TRBV19
CASSIDRKAFF
>14|TRBJ2-2|TRBV6-1
CASSGRPRGGELFF
>18|TRBJ2-2|TRBV9
CASSPTPQSAAYTGELFF
>15|TRBJ1-4|TRBV5-1
CASSSRTGGSEKLFF
>15|TRBJ2-7|TRBV15
CATSRDTSGSYEQYF
>16|TRBJ1-4|TRBV28
CASSSPQGRLREKLFF
>13|TRBJ1-1|TRBV5-1
CASRGQGGTEAFF
>13|TRBJ2-7|TRBV5-6
CASSLNQGAEQYF
>10|TRBJ2-1|TRBV20-1
CSAGRNEQFF
>14|TRBJ1-2|TRBV5-5
CASSLAQSNYGYTF
>16|TRBJ2-2|TRBV7-3
CASSLIGGDRTGELFF
>13|TRBJ1-1|TRBV19
CASRGQQWTEAFF